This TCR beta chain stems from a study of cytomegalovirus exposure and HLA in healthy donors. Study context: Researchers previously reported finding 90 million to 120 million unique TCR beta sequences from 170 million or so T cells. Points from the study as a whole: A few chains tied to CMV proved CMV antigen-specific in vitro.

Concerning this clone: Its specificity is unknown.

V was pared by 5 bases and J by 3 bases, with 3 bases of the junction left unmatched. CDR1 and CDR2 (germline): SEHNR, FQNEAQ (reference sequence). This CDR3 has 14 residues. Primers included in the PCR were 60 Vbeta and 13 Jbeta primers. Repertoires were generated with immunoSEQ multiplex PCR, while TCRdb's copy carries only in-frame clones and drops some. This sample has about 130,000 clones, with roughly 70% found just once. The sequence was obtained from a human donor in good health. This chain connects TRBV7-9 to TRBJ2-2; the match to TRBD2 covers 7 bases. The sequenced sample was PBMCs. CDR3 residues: CASSPGLDTGELFF. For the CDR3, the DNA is TGTGCCAGCAGCCCCGGACTAGACACCGGGGAGCTGTTTTTT.